The 18 T cell receptor beta chains given below trace back to one sample, sequenced in a study of T cell repertoires in cytomegalovirus infection. TCRdb reprocessed the reads with MiXCR, giving one entry per CDR3 protein. The table has hundreds of thousands of distinct CDR3 sequences, about 33% seen once. The antigens for these receptors are not known. Sequences were derived from cultured PBMCs, sampled from culture after CMV antigen stimulation. The origin of the receptors is a human donor in good health (CMV status not recorded). Some clones in this sample may be carry-over from other donors' samples.

This clonotype was seen a handful of times. J is TRBJ2-2 and V is TRBV27, with a weak D call TRBD2 (7 bases). This CDR3 spans 15 amino acids. V shed 7 bases and J shed 4 bases, with 16 bases lying between them. Germline CDR1 and CDR2: MNHEY and SMNVEV (reference sequence). This chain's CDR3 is CASTPLAGATGELFF. In DNA, the CDR3 is TGTGCCAGCACCCCTCTGGCGGGGGCCACCGGGGAGCTGTTTTTT.

Only a few counts were recorded for this clonotype. This chain's CDR3 is CASSSRAGEKLFF. CDR3 sequence (DNA): TGTGCCAGCAGCTCCCGGGCGGGTGAAAAACTGTTTTTT. V usage is TRBV7-8 and J usage is TRBJ1-4; D remains ambiguous. V gave up 4 bases and J gave up 7 bases, with 10 bases separating them. Looked up from germline, CDR1 is SGHVS and CDR2 is FQNEAQ. This CDR3 has 13 residues.

The genes are TRBV11-2 and TRBJ2-1; D is uncertain. The CDR3 is 13 amino acids. The germline V gene encodes CDR1 SGHAT and CDR2 FQNNGV. Trimming removed 5 bases at V and 9 bases at J, with 14 bases between. CDR3 DNA sequence: TGTGCCAGCAGCCAAACTGCGCACGGTGAGCAGTTCTTC. Protein product: CASSQTAHGEQFF.

This clonotype was detected a few times. The chain links TRBV7-8 to TRBJ1-3; 8 nucleotides line up with TRBD1. This CDR3 is 16 amino acids long. The germline V gene encodes CDR1 SGHVS and CDR2 FQNEAQ. V gave up 8 bases and J gave up 2 bases; unmatched junction bases: 11. The CDR3 spells CASLAGQGFPGNTIYF. CDR3 coding DNA: TGTGCCAGCTTAGCCGGACAGGGATTCCCTGGAAACACCATATATTTT. Looking up the rest from reference TRBV7-8 and TRBJ1-3 gives the full variable domain: GAGVSQSPRYKVAKRGQDVALRCDPISGHVSLFWYQQALGQGPEFLTYFQNEAQLDKSGLPSDRFFAERPEGSVSTLKIQRTQQEDSAVYLCASLAGQGFPGNTIYFGEGSWLTVV.

CDR3 region: CASAPPGLNEQFF. In DNA form, the CDR3 reads TGTGCTAGTGCCCCTCCCGGATTGAATGAGCAGTTCTTC. The chain employs TRBV12-5 and TRBJ2-1, with D hard to call. V lost 7 bases, J lost 7 bases, and 14 bases lay in between. The germline CDR1 and CDR2 sequences are LGHNT and FRNRAP. This CDR3 is built from 13 residues.

The chain couples TRBV10-1 to TRBJ2-5, with D perhaps assigned TRBD1 or TRBD2 (5 bases each). CDR1 is WNHNN and CDR2 is SYGVQD in the germline V gene (reference sequence). The CDR3 contains 13 residues. Trimming removed 2 bases from V and 5 bases from J, with 9 bases in between. CDR3: CASSEKWGETQYF. CDR3 DNA sequence: TGCGCCAGCAGTGAGAAGTGGGGGGAGACCCAGTACTTC.

This clonotype was counted a few times. The chain recombines TRBV28 with TRBJ2-7; TRBD1 aligns across 7 bases. CDR3 length: 15 amino acids. Germline V CDR1 and CDR2: MDHEN, SYDVKM. Unmatched junction bases numbered 10, after V lost 5 bases and J lost 3 bases. For the CDR3, the DNA is TGTGCCAGCAGTCCGACCGGGACAGCTCTCTACGAGCAGTACTTC. It codes for CASSPTGTALYEQYF.

V usage is TRBV19 and J usage is TRBJ2-1, with D maybe TRBD1 (6 bases). The V and J ends lost 5 bases and 12 bases respectively, with 26 bases between them. This CDR3 spans 16 amino acids. The germline V gene encodes CDR1 LNHDA and CDR2 SQIVND (reference sequence). The chain's CDR3 is CASSRRAGDPGYGQFF. CDR3 nucleotides: TGTGCCAGTAGTCGACGGGCAGGGGACCCTGGGTATGGGCAGTTCTTC.

V usage is TRBV6-2 or TRBV6-3 and J usage is TRBJ2-6, with 10 bases lining up with TRBD1. The V and J ends lost 8 bases and 0 bases, in that order; junction bases with no gene match: 4. The CDR3 consists of 16 residues. Germline V gives CDR1 MNHEY, CDR2 SVGEGT. CDR3 coding DNA: TGTGCCAGCCGGGACAGGGGCTCCTCTGGGGCCAACGTCCTGACTTTC. It translates to CASRDRGSSGANVLTF.

This clonotype was seen a few times. This sequence joins TRBV5-4 and TRBJ2-3; D perhaps matches TRBD2 (5 bases). Germline V CDR1 and CDR2: SGHNT, YYREEE (reference sequence). V was trimmed by 3 bases and J by 6 bases, leaving 11 bases between them. There are 13 residues in the CDR3. The CDR3 reads CASSSSGEDTQYF. CDR3 bases: TGTGCCAGCAGCTCGAGCGGAGAGGATACGCAGTATTTT.

The rearrangement uses TRBV5-1 and TRBJ2-1; 8 bases line up with TRBD2. V lost 4 bases, J lost 8 bases, and 11 bases stayed unmatched. The CDR3 contains 15 residues. Per the germline V gene, CDR1 is SGHRS and CDR2 is YFSETQ. The CDR3 region has the DNA TGCGCCAGCAGCGCCCGTGGTAGCGGGAAGGATGAGCAGTTCTTC. Translating gives CASSARGSGKDEQFF.

V gene TRBV5-1 combines with J gene TRBJ2-1, with D perhaps matching TRBD2 (6 bases). CDR1 and CDR2 (germline): SGHRS, YFSETQ. The V and J ends lost 4 bases and 5 bases respectively, with 19 bases between them. This CDR3 has 16 amino acids. The CDR3 DNA reads as TGCGCCAGCAGCGGGAGGCGGATTACTAGTGACAATGAGCAGTTCTTC. Protein product: CASSGRRITSDNEQFF.

This rearrangement joins TRBV6-2 or TRBV6-3 to TRBJ2-3, with 10 bases that match TRBD2. V lost 0 bases, J lost 3 bases, and 3 bases stayed unmatched. CDR1 is MNHEY, CDR2 SVGEGT, per germline. The CDR3 length is 16 residues. The CDR3 bases are TGTGCCAGCAGTTACTCGACTAGCGGGCTGACAGATACGCAGTATTTT. This translates into CASSYSTSGLTDTQYF.

To note about this clonotype: Since no conserved phenylalanine or tryptophan closes the CDR3, a read error is the likely cause. The chain links TRBV23-1 to TRBJ1-5; D might be TRBD2 (5 bases). TRBJ2-3 matches the DNA end more closely, so the J call is doubtful. TRBV23-1 is an ORF; its function is uncertain. The CDR3 consists of 13 residues. The CDR3 bases are TGCGCCAGCAGTCAATCCCCTAGACCGGGACAGTATCTT. Translating it yields CASSQSPRPGQYL.

In this sample, this clonotype turned up a few times. This chain links TRBV7-3 with TRBJ1-1; the D gene is possibly TRBD1 (5 bases). CDR1 is SGHTA, CDR2 FQGTGA, per germline. V lost 0 bases, J lost 6 bases, and 8 bases lay in between. There are 13 residues in the CDR3. CDR3 bases: TGTGCCAGCAGCTTAACCGACAGCTCTGAAGCTTTCTTT. Protein product: CASSLTDSSEAFF.

Only a few counts were recorded for this clonotype. The rearrangement joins TRBV4-1 to TRBJ1-1; D ambiguous. The germline V gene encodes CDR1 MGHRA and CDR2 YSYEKL. CDR3 length: 13 residues. V lost 0 bases, J lost 5 bases, and 7 bases lay in between. The CDR3 protein is CASSQEGWTEAFF. The CDR3 nucleotides are TGCGCCAGCAGCCAAGAGGGATGGACTGAAGCTTTCTTT.

This clonotype was picked up a small number of times. The chain has TRBV7-8 and TRBJ1-1, with D perhaps TRBD1 (5 bases). In germline, CDR1 is SGHVS, CDR2 FQNEAQ. V lost 5 bases and J lost 0, with 16 bases in between. The length of the CDR3 is 16 residues. In DNA form, the CDR3 reads TGTGCCAGCAGCCCCCGCGGGGCGTCGATGAACACTGAAGCTTTCTTT. Translation: CASSPRGASMNTEAFF.

This clonotype appeared a few times. The chain joins TRBV28 to TRBJ2-3; weak D call: TRBD2 (6 bases). V was clipped by 4 bases and J by 2 bases, with 13 bases between them. The CDR3 loop spans 15 amino acids. Germline V gives CDR1 MDHEN, CDR2 SYDVKM. CDR3 bases: TGTGCCAGCAGTTGGGGAGGCCCTCCCACAGATACGCAGTATTTT. Its protein product is CASSWGGPPTDTQYF.